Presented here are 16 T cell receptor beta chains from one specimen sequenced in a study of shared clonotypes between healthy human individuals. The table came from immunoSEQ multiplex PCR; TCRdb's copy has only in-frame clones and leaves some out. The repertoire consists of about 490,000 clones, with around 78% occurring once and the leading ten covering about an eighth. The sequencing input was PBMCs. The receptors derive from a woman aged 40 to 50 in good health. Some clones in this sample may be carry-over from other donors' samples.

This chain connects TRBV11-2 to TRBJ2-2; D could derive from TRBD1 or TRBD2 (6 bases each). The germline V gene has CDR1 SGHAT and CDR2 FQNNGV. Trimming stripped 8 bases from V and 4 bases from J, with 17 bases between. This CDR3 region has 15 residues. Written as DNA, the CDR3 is TGTGCCAGCTCAAGGGGGGTAGGGCGCACCGGGGAGCTGTTTTTT. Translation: CASSRGVGRTGELFF.

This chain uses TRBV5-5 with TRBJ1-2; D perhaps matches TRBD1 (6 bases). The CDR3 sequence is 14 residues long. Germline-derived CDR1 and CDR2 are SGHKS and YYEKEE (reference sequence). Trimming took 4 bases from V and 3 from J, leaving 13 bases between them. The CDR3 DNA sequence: TGTGCCAGCAGCCCGGCAGGACAGTACTATGGCTACACCTTC. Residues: CASSPAGQYYGYTF.

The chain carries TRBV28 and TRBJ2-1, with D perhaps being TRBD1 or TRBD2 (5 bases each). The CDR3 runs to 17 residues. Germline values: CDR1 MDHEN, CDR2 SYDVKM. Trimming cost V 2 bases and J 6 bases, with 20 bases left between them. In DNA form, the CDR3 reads TGTGCCAGCAGTTTAGGAGTCCAGTACGGGACCGCCAATGAGCAGTTCTTC. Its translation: CASSLGVQYGTANEQFF.

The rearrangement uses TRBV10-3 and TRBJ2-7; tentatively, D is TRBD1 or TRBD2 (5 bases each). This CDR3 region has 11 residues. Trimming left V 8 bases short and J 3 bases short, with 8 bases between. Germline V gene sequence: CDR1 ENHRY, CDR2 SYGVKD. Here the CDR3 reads CAIGDLYEQYF. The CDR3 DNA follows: TGTGCCATCGGGGACCTCTACGAGCAGTACTTC.

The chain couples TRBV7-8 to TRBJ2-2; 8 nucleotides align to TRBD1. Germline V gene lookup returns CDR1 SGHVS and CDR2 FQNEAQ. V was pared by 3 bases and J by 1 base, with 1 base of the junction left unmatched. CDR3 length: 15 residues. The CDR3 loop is CASSLDRVNTGELFF. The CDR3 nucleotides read TGTGCCAGCAGCTTGGACAGGGTGAACACCGGGGAGCTGTTTTTT.

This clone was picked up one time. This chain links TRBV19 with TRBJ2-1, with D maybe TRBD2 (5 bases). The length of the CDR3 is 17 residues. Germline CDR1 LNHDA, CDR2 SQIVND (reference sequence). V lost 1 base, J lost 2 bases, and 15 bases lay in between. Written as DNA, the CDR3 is TGTGCCAGTAGTATAGGCGGGCACAGAAAACCCTACAATGAGCAGTTCTTC. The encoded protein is CASSIGGHRKPYNEQFF.

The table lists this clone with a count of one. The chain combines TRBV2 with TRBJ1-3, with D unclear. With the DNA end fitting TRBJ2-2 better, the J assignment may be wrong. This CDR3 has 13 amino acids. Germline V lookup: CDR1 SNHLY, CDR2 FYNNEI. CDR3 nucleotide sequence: TGTGCCAGCCGCCGCCTTATTACCGGGGAGCTGTTTTTT. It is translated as CASRRLITGELFF.

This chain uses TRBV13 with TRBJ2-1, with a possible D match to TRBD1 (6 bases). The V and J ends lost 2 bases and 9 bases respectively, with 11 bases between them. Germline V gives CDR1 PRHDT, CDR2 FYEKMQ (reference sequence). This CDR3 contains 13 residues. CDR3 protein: CASSLTGLGEQFF. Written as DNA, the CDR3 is TGTGCCAGCAGCTTAACAGGGTTGGGTGAGCAGTTCTTC.

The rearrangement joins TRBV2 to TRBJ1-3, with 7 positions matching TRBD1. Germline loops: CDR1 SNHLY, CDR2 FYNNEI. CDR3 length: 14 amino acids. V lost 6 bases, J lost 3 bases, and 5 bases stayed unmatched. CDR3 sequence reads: CASRGTVGGNTIYF. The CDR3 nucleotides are TGTGCCAGCAGGGGGACAGTAGGTGGAAACACCATATATTTT.

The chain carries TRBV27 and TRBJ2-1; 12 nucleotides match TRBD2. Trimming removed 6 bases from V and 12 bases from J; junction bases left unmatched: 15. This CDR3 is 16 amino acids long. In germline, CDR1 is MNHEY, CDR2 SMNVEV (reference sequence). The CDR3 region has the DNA TGTGCCAGCAGGGAACTGGCTAGCGGGAGGGCCCCAAGGCAGTTCTTC. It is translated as CASRELASGRAPRQFF.

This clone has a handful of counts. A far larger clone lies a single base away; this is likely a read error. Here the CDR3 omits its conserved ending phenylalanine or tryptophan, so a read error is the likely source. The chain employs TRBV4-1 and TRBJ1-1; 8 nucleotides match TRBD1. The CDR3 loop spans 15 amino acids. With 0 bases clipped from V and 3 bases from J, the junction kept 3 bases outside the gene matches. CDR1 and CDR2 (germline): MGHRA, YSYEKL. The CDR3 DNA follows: TGCGCCAGCAGCCAAGAGGTGACAGGGGACACTGAAGCTTTCTCT. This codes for CASSQEVTGDTEAFS.

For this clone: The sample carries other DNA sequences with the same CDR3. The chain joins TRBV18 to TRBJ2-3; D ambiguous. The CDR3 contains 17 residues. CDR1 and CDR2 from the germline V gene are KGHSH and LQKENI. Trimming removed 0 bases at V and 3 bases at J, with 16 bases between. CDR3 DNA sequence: TGTGCCAGCTCACCACCAGGAGTCCAGCTCGGAACAGATACGCAGTATTTT. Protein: CASSPPGVQLGTDTQYF.

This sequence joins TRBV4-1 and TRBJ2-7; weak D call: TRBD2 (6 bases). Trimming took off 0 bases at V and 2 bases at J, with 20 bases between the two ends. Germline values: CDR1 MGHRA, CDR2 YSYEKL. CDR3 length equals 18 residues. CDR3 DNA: TGCGCCAGCAGCCAAGAGGTATTTCGGGAGCGGCGAGCCTACGAGCAGTACTTC. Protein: CASSQEVFRERRAYEQYF.

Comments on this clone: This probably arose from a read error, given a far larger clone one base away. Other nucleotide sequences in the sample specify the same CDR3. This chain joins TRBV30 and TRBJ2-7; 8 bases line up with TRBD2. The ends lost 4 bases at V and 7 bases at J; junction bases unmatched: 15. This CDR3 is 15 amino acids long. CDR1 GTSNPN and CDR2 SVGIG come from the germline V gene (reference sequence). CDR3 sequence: CAWTPGTRPGSEQYF. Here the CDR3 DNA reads TGTGCCTGGACCCCCGGGACTAGGCCCGGCTCGGAGCAGTACTTC.

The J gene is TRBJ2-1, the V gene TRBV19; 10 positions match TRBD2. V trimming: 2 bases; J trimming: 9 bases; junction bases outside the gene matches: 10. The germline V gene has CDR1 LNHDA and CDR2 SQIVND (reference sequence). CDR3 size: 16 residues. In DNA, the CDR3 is TGTGCCAGTAGTATATCGGCTAGCGGGAGTTTGAGTGAGCAGTTCTTC. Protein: CASSISASGSLSEQFF.

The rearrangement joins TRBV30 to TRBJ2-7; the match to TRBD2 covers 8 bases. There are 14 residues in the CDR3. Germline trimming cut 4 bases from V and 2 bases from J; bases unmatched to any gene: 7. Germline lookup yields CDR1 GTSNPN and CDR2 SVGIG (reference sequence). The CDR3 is CAWTAGGGPYEQYF. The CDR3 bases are TGTGCCTGGACCGCGGGGGGCGGTCCCTACGAGCAGTACTTC.